These T cell receptor beta chains were read from a single sample in a study of T cell responses to AZD1222 COVID-19 vaccine. The data were produced by immunoSEQ multiplex PCR, yet TCRdb's version contains in-frame clones alone and is incomplete. The table has tens of thousands of clones, roughly 89% seen once. The sequences come from peripheral blood, collected 28 days after the second AZD1222 dose. These receptors were taken from an adult who received the AZD1222 COVID-19 vaccine. Each CDR3 is given without its conserved first and last residue. The D gene is left open where the match is weak.

>-|TRBV5-1
ASSLSRWPDTQY
>TRBD1|TRBV15
ATSTEGQGVRPQH
>-|TRBV18
ASSPLPIYNEQF
>-|TRBV27
ASSRGTPTGELF
>TRBD2|TRBV4-1
ASSQGPGTSNEQF
>-|TRBV14
ASSQDGVRNQPQH
>-|TRBV4-3
ASSQDHGQPGSPLH
>-|TRBV6-6
ASREPPTNEKLF
>TRBD1|TRBV18
ASSPGARGAANYGYT
>TRBD1|TRBV5-1
ASSLGQGGADTQY
>-|TRBV28
ASSLLTDNYGYT
>TRBD2|TRBV7-3
ASSLMSASGGIEQF
>-|TRBV28
ATHTTGHSPLH
>-|TRBV6-5
ASSLTMMSTEAF
>-|TRBV7-3
ASSLVSENTGELF
>TRBD2|TRBV5-6
ASSAQLRGAYEQY
>-|TRBV6-5
ASSRQGGGQPQH
>TRBD1|TRBV10-3
AISLQGAFSPLH
>-|TRBV6-5
ASSWTGDEQF
>-|TRBV5-8
ASGRTHTQETQY
>-|TRBV11-3
ASSLDWGSEQF
>-|TRBV7-8
ASSEGTDPWEKLF
>TRBD1|TRBV6-6
ASISGQSYEQY
>-|TRBV19
ASSIPGALSTDTQY
>TRBD1|TRBV6-6
ASSTDRGYGYT
>-|TRBV6-1
ASSVALEGSYEQY
>TRBD2|TRBV5-1
ASSLRAGGSNEQF
>TRBD1|TRBV2
ARAGTGNYGYT
>TRBD2|TRBV30
AWSATSGGTYEQY
>-|TRBV5-1
ASSSDGTGELF
>-|TRBV2
ASSESGTLRVEQY
>TRBD1|TRBV10-2
ASRDRALNTEAF
>TRBD2|TRBV2
ASSDGLAGVPGEQY
>-|TRBV19
ASSIGGAGTETQY
>TRBD1|TRBV6-5
ASTLTGGRAYEQY
>TRBD2|TRBV7-8
ASSSRILGLRETQY
>-|TRBV5-1
ASSRTDGGGYT
>-|TRBV11-2
ASSQPGIAKNIQY
>-|TRBV5-6
ASSLQGRSYGQY
>TRBD1|TRBV5-6
ASSRITGGGNEQF
>TRBD1|TRBV28
ASSLRGGGETQY
>TRBD2|TRBV19
ASRLAGGPTDTQY
>TRBD2|TRBV5-6
ASSELAGGRYEQY
>-|TRBV13
ASSPQRRVAGELF
>TRBD1|TRBV27
ASSLWGTGGHQPQH
>-|TRBV14
ASSQSTTATNEKLF
>-|TRBV12-3/TRBV12-4
ASRLINSPLH
>-|TRBV29-1
SVRGMNTEAF
>TRBD1|TRBV10-2
ASRGETGALNQPQH
>TRBD2|TRBV29-1
SVEAAGDEQY
>-|TRBV11-3
ASSLGGVGNGNTEAF
>-|TRBV11-3
ASSFEVDGELF
>TRBD1|TRBV19
ASAGTASYEQY
>TRBD1|TRBV18
ASSPGTGRDEKLF
>TRBD2|TRBV5-1
ASSVLAGGYNEQF
>TRBD1|TRBV29-1
SVGTGASTDTQY
>-|TRBV5-1
ASSPGTLQETQY